Below are 22 T cell receptor beta chains sequenced from a single sample in a study of monozygotic twins with inflammatory bowel disease. No DNA is given; TCRdb re-called the 5' RACE reads and lists each CDR3 protein once. This repertoire includes approximately 400,000 distinct CDR3 sequences. Sequenced sample: blood. All receptors derive from a human donor with ulcerative colitis or Crohn's disease, or a healthy co-twin of an affected twin (not recorded which).

J is TRBJ2-1 and V is TRBV19; TCRdb proposes TRBD1, but this gene call is untestable without DNA. This CDR3 is 13 amino acids long. In germline, CDR1 is LNHDA, CDR2 SQIVND (reference sequence). CDR3 residues: CASSQDREYEQFF.

The CDR3 sequence: CASSLWDKSYEQYF. The chain has TRBV5-1 and TRBJ2-7; the D gene TCRdb calls, TRBD1, cannot be checked with no DNA. CDR3 length: 14 residues. Germline-derived CDR1 and CDR2 are SGHRS and YFSETQ.

The chain is built from TRBV11-2 and TRBJ1-1. The V gene's germline CDR1 is SGHAT and CDR2 FQNNGV. The CDR3 is 12 residues long. CDR3 amino acids: CASSSGLGEAFF.

CDR3 residues: CASSLRQGARSEKLFF. V is TRBV5-1 and J is TRBJ1-4; with no DNA, the TCRdb D assignment of TRBD1 cannot be verified. The germline gives CDR1 SGHRS, CDR2 YFSETQ. CDR3 size: 16 residues.

The rearrangement uses TRBV18 and TRBJ1-1; the TRBD1 assignment by TCRdb is unverifiable without DNA. The germline gives CDR1 KGHSH, CDR2 LQKENI. This CDR3 has 18 amino acids. This CDR3 reads CASSLRGTGGTLNTEAFF.

The chain joins TRBV5-4 to TRBJ1-3; TCRdb proposes TRBD1, but this gene call is untestable without DNA. Germline CDR1 and CDR2: SGHNT and YYREEE (reference sequence). This CDR3 region has 15 residues. CDR3 sequence: CASSGRADSGNTIYF.

The chain carries TRBV7-3 and TRBJ2-7; the D gene TCRdb calls, TRBD2, cannot be checked with no DNA. This CDR3 has 14 amino acids. Germline loops: CDR1 SGHTA, CDR2 FQGTGA. CDR3 sequence: CASSSSVGSEEQYF.

V gene TRBV7-9 combines with J gene TRBJ2-5; the TRBD2 assignment by TCRdb is unverifiable without DNA. Germline loops: CDR1 SEHNR, CDR2 FQNEAQ (reference sequence). CDR3 length equals 13 residues. CDR3 amino acids: CASSLWASETQYF.

The chain recombines TRBV5-1 with TRBJ1-1. CDR3 length: 14 amino acids. The germline CDR1 and CDR2 sequences are SGHRS and YFSETQ. The CDR3 sequence: CASSLQVGNTEAFF.

The chain is built from TRBV18 and TRBJ2-3; TCRdb selects TRBD1, and the lack of DNA leaves this call unchecked. This CDR3 spans 13 amino acids. Per germline, CDR1 KGHSH and CDR2 LQKENI. The CDR3 is CASSPGATNTQYF.

The chain joins TRBV6-5 to TRBJ2-7; absent DNA, TCRdb's TRBD1 call cannot be checked. This CDR3 has 16 residues. In germline, CDR1 is MNHEY, CDR2 SVGAGI. The CDR3: CASSSKPGQGAHEQYF.

V usage is TRBV5-5 and J usage is TRBJ2-7. The CDR3 length is 13 residues. Germline CDR1 is SGHKS and CDR2 is YYEKEE (reference sequence). The CDR3 sequence is CASSLQSTSEQYF. Together with reference TRBV5-5 and TRBJ2-7, the CDR3 gives the full variable domain: DAGVTQSPTHLIKTRGQQVTLRCSPISGHKSVSWYQQVLGQGPQFIFQYYEKEERGRGNFPDRFSARQFPNYSSELNVNALLLGDSALYLCASSLQSTSEQYFGPGTRLTVT.

This sequence joins TRBV9 and TRBJ2-2. The CDR3 has 14 amino acids. Germline lookup yields CDR1 SGDLS and CDR2 YYNGEE. The CDR3 here is CASSPASNTGELFF. Using reference TRBV9 and TRBJ2-2 for the parts outside the CDR3, the full variable domain is DSGVTQTPKHLITATGQRVTLRCSPRSGDLSVYWYQQSLDQGLQFLIQYYNGEERAKGNILERFSAQQFPDLHSELNLSSLELGDSALYFCASSPASNTGELFFGEGSRLTVL.

The V call is TRBV29-1, the J call TRBJ2-1; the TCRdb call, TRBD2, lacks DNA for checking. Germline V CDR1 and CDR2: SQVTM, ANQGSEA. This CDR3 is 14 amino acids long. CDR3 residues: CSVDGLAGSDEQFF.

The gene calls are TRBV4-2 and TRBJ1-6. Germline assignment: CDR1 LGHNA and CDR2 YNFKEQ. This CDR3 has 16 amino acids. The CDR3 region is CASSQGQAGYNSPLHF.

The V and J genes are TRBV10-3 and TRBJ2-3. This CDR3 has 14 residues. Germline CDR1 is ENHRY and CDR2 is SYGVKD. The CDR3 loop is CAISDGLTTDTQYF.

The V call is TRBV12-3 or TRBV12-4, the J call TRBJ1-5; lacking DNA, the TRBD1 call made by TCRdb goes unchecked. This CDR3 contains 14 residues. The CDR3 spells CASSLSGDNQPQHF.

CDR3 loop: CASSPRGAVDTQYF. V gene TRBV4-2 combines with J gene TRBJ2-3; TCRdb outputs TRBD1, but without DNA this stays unchecked. The CDR3 sequence is 14 residues long. From germline, CDR1 is LGHNA and CDR2 YNFKEQ.

This chain uses TRBV7-6 with TRBJ2-3; TCRdb picks TRBD1, but there is no DNA to check that call. The CDR3 is 17 residues long. The germline CDR1 and CDR2 sequences are SGHVS and FNYEAQ. The CDR3 spells CASNPGPNSASGDTQYF.

This rearrangement joins TRBV7-9 to TRBJ2-7; TCRdb returns TRBD1, unconfirmable since there is no DNA. Germline CDR1 and CDR2: SEHNR and FQNEAQ (reference sequence). The CDR3 sequence is 15 residues long. The CDR3 loop is CASSLPGQGAYEQYF.

The chain joins TRBV5-1 to TRBJ1-4; TCRdb lists TRBD1, though no DNA is available to test this call. Germline V CDR1 and CDR2: SGHRS, YFSETQ. This CDR3 region has 14 residues. The CDR3: CASSSGTRNEKLFF. The full variable domain, rest sourced from reference TRBV5-1 and TRBJ1-4, is KAGVTQTPRYLIKTRGQQVTLSCSPISGHRSVSWYQQTPGQGLQFLFEYFSETQRNKGNFPGRFSGRQFSNSRSEMNVSTLELGDSALYLCASSSGTRNEKLFFGSGTQLSVL.

The V gene is TRBV7-3, the J gene TRBJ2-1. From germline, CDR1 is SGHTA and CDR2 FQGTGA. The CDR3 runs 15 residues. CDR3 residues: CASSLVDAFYNEQFF. Full variable domain (outside the CDR3, taken from reference TRBV7-3 and TRBJ2-1): GAGVSQTPSNKVTEKGKYVELRCDPISGHTALYWYRQSLGQGPEFLIYFQGTGAADDSGLPNDRFFAVRPEGSVSTLKIQRTERGDSAVYLCASSLVDAFYNEQFFGPGTRLTVL.